The clone carrying this TCR beta chain was detected only once. The junction had 5 bases not matched to a gene; V was cut back by 6 bases and J by 6 bases. The CDR3 runs 12 residues. Libraries were prepared by immunoSEQ multiplex PCR; TCRdb keeps only in-frame clonotypes and omits some of them. The repertoire includes about 360,000 clones, roughly 86% of them detected once, and approximately 2.9% sits in the top ten. This entry belongs to a study of blood T cell repertoires in COVID-19. As for the study in general: Acute and convalescent COVID-19 specimens originated in the United States, Italy and Spain. The cDNA or gDNA used as material had been derived from T cells, B-cell-depleted T cells, or PBMCs.

The clonotype was recovered from a human donor in a cohort sampled during active COVID-19. The V gene is TRBV12-3 or TRBV12-4, the J gene TRBJ2-7, with TRBD2 matching 7 bases. The sample consisted of peripheral blood. In nucleotides, the CDR3 is TGTGCCAGCAGCCCTGGGGGGGTCGAGCAGTACTTC. Translation gives CASSPGGVEQYF.